These 27 T cell receptor beta chains were all obtained from the same sample, sequenced in a study of blood T cell repertoires in COVID-19. Profiling relied on immunoSEQ multiplex PCR, and the TCRdb table lists in-frame clones only, not all of them. The table records roughly 200,000 clones, 86% of them present only once. The sequenced sample was PBMCs or T cells enriched from blood (not recorded which). The receptors were gathered from a man aged 40-49 years with acute COVID-19.

The table lists this clone with a count of one. The genes are TRBV7-8 and TRBJ1-1; D is uncertain. Germline-derived CDR1 and CDR2 are SGHVS and FQNEAQ. The CDR3 covers 14 residues. Trimming removed 5 bases at V and 1 base at J, with 11 bases between. The CDR3: CASSPSRGNTEAFF. The CDR3 DNA reads TGTGCCAGCAGCCCCTCCCGAGGGAACACTGAAGCTTTCTTT.

The genes are TRBV7-2 and TRBJ1-2; no clear D gene. The V gene lost 6 bases and the J gene lost 0 bases, with 14 bases spanning the gap. The CDR3 extends over 15 amino acids. The germline CDR1 and CDR2 sequences are SGHTA and FQGNSA. CDR3 DNA: TGTGCCAGCAGTTTTGACTCCCACGCTAACTATGGCTACACCTTC. Protein: CASSFDSHANYGYTF.

The chain employs TRBV9 and TRBJ2-1; possibly TRBD2 for D (5 bases). CDR1 and CDR2 (germline): SGDLS, YYNGEE. The CDR3 sequence is 15 residues long. V lost 0 bases and J lost 8, with 15 bases in between. The CDR3 loop is CASSVGNSEGDEQFF. DNA of the CDR3: TGTGCCAGCAGCGTAGGAAATAGCGAAGGAGATGAGCAGTTCTTC.

The genes are TRBV30 and TRBJ1-1; a possible D gene is TRBD1 (6 bases). This CDR3 is 14 amino acids long. The germline CDR1 and CDR2 sequences are GTSNPN and SVGIG (reference sequence). Trimming left V 5 bases short and J 0 bases short, with 13 bases between. Here the CDR3 DNA reads TGTGCCTGGTGGCAGGGGTACTTGAACACTGAAGCTTTCTTT. Protein product: CAWWQGYLNTEAFF.

The chain combines TRBV27 with TRBJ2-7; no clear D gene. Germline CDR1 reads MNHEY; CDR2 reads SMNVEV (reference sequence). V lost 3 bases and J 0 bases, leaving 9 bases between the germline ends. The CDR3 totals 14 residues. The chain's CDR3 is CASSFLSGSYEQYF. DNA for the CDR3: TGTGCCAGCAGTTTTCTATCGGGCTCCTACGAGCAGTACTTC.

The chain couples TRBV5-1 to TRBJ1-5; TRBD1 matches at 10 bases. Germline V gives CDR1 SGHRS, CDR2 YFSETQ. The trim removed 9 bases at V and 9 bases at J, leaving 18 bases unmatched. The CDR3 consists of 16 residues. CDR3 loop: CATCRVAGTGVRPQHF. In DNA, the CDR3 is TGCGCCACCTGCCGGGTTGCGGGGACAGGGGTTCGGCCCCAGCATTTT.

This sequence joins TRBV7-8 and TRBJ1-5; 8 bases align to TRBD1. Looked up from germline, CDR1 is SGHVS and CDR2 is FQNEAQ. This CDR3 spans 16 amino acids. V was clipped by 0 bases and J by 0 bases; unmatched bases: 1. The CDR3 reads CASSLAGTGSNQPQHF. Here the CDR3 DNA reads TGTGCCAGCAGCTTAGCCGGGACAGGTAGCAATCAGCCCCAGCATTTT.

The CDR3 loop reads CASSLVLGINEQFF. The DNA of the CDR3 is TGTGCCAGCAGCTTAGTGCTAGGAATCAATGAGCAGTTCTTC. The rearrangement links TRBV7-8 to TRBJ2-1; D is unresolved. Trimming removed 1 base from V and 6 bases from J, with 10 bases in between. Germline CDR1 reads SGHVS; CDR2 reads FQNEAQ. The CDR3 runs 14 residues.

This chain connects TRBV15 to TRBJ2-7; 8 nucleotides agree with TRBD2. Germline V lookup: CDR1 LNHNV, CDR2 YYDKDF (reference sequence). J was trimmed by 3 bases and V by 0 bases; bases with no gene match: 4. The CDR3 has 15 residues. CDR3 in amino acids: CATSREPAGVYEQYF. CDR3 nucleotide sequence: TGTGCCACCAGCAGAGAGCCAGCGGGAGTCTACGAGCAGTACTTC.

The chain has TRBV18 and TRBJ2-2, with a weak D call TRBD1 (6 bases). Looked up from germline, CDR1 is KGHSH and CDR2 is LQKENI. This CDR3 is 15 amino acids long. The V gene lost 3 bases and the J gene lost 4 bases, with 12 bases spanning the gap. The CDR3 is CASSPVQGSTGELFF. Written as DNA, the CDR3 is TGTGCCAGCTCACCCGTCCAGGGGTCCACCGGGGAGCTGTTTTTT. Variable domain in full (rest from reference TRBV18 and TRBJ2-2): NAGVMQNPRHLVRRRGQEARLRCSPMKGHSHVYWYRQLPEEGLKFMVYLQKENIIDESGMPKERFSAEFPKEGPSILRIQQVVRGDSAAYFCASSPVQGSTGELFFGEGSRLTVL.

The rearrangement links TRBV2 to TRBJ1-5; 8 nucleotides line up with TRBD1. Germline V CDR1 and CDR2: SNHLY, FYNNEI. V trimming: 6 bases; J trimming: 2 bases; junction bases outside the gene matches: 3. The CDR3 is 14 residues long. CDR3 sequence (DNA): TGTGCCAGCAGGGAACAGGGGGGCAATCAGCCCCAGCATTTT. Residues: CASREQGGNQPQHF.

The genes are TRBV28 and TRBJ2-3; 9 bases are a match to TRBD2. With V trimmed by 4 bases and J by 4 bases, 9 bases remained unmatched. The CDR3 contains 16 residues. Germline values: CDR1 MDHEN, CDR2 SYDVKM. CDR3 coding DNA: TGTGCCAGCAGTTATGGTAGCGGGAGTTCCCCAGATACGCAGTATTTT. This codes for CASSYGSGSSPDTQYF.

The rearrangement links TRBV18 to TRBJ2-3; no clear D gene. The V and J ends lost 5 bases and 0 bases respectively, with 9 bases between them. CDR1 and CDR2 (germline): KGHSH, LQKENI. This CDR3 spans 14 amino acids. DNA of the CDR3: TGTGCCAGCTCAAGTGGGCCAAGCACAGATACGCAGTATTTT. It translates to CASSSGPSTDTQYF.

The V gene is TRBV30, the J gene TRBJ2-7, with a weak D call TRBD1 (5 bases). CDR3 length: 13 amino acids. Germline V gene sequence: CDR1 GTSNPN, CDR2 SVGIG (reference sequence). V lost 3 bases and J lost 3, with 12 bases in between. CDR3: CAWRGRELYEQYF. Here the CDR3 DNA reads TGTGCCTGGAGGGGCAGGGAACTCTACGAGCAGTACTTC.

This chain links TRBV28 with TRBJ1-3; D is perhaps TRBD1 (5 bases). Germline CDR1 reads MDHEN; CDR2 reads SYDVKM. V gave up 5 bases and J gave up 6 bases, with 8 bases separating them. CDR3 length equals 12 residues. The CDR3 DNA follows: TGTGCCAGCAGTCAGGGTGCAAACACCATATATTTT. This translates into CASSQGANTIYF.

This chain links TRBV2 with TRBJ1-5; D is ambiguous. The V end was cut by 5 bases, the J end by 4 bases, with 9 bases between. Per germline, CDR1 SNHLY and CDR2 FYNNEI. This CDR3 is built from 13 residues. The CDR3 coding sequence is TGTGCCAGCAGTCGTACCGAGAATCAGCCCCAGCATTTT. Its protein is CASSRTENQPQHF.

The V call is TRBV10-3, the J call TRBJ1-1, with TRBD1 matching over 8 bases. Unmatched junction bases numbered 4, after V lost 3 bases and J lost 7 bases. The CDR3 extends over 13 amino acids. Germline CDR1 is ENHRY and CDR2 is SYGVKD. This chain's CDR3 is CAISDTGTGEAFF. CDR3 nucleotide sequence: TGTGCCATCAGTGATACCGGGACAGGTGAAGCTTTCTTT.

The chain uses TRBV6-1 and TRBJ2-2; D gene uncertain. The CDR3 totals 14 residues. CDR1 is MNHNS, CDR2 SASEGT, per germline. Deletions cut 2 bases from V and 0 bases from J, with 4 bases between. The CDR3: CASSELTNTGELFF. The CDR3 coding sequence is TGTGCCAGCAGTGAACTAACGAACACCGGGGAGCTGTTTTTT.

This chain links TRBV4-3 with TRBJ1-2; a weak D match, TRBD1 (5 bases). The germline V and J ends were trimmed by 4 bases and 1 base, with 13 bases remaining between them. Germline V gives CDR1 LGHNA, CDR2 YSLEER. The CDR3 runs 15 residues. The CDR3 region has the DNA TGCGCCAGCAGCCTGCAGGGAGGAAGTAACTATGGCTACACCTTC. The encoded protein is CASSLQGGSNYGYTF.

V usage is TRBV5-1 and J usage is TRBJ1-1; TRBD1 agrees at 9 bases. This CDR3 has 13 residues. Losses at the gene ends were 9 bases for V and 2 bases for J; bases not matched to a gene: 5. From germline, CDR1 is SGHRS and CDR2 YFSETQ. The CDR3 DNA follows: TGCGCCACCAGGGACAGGGTTAACACTGAAGCTTTCTTT. This codes for CATRDRVNTEAFF.

V gene TRBV9 combines with J gene TRBJ2-1; 13 bases map to TRBD2. CDR1 and CDR2 from the germline V gene are SGDLS and YYNGEE. V shed 4 bases, J shed 5 bases, and the junction held 3 bases outside the gene matches. CDR3 length: 15 amino acids. CDR3 region: CASSSGLAGDNEQFF. The CDR3 DNA follows: TGTGCCAGCAGCTCCGGACTAGCGGGAGACAATGAGCAGTTCTTC.

The V gene is TRBV9, the J gene TRBJ2-5, with a possible D match to TRBD2 (5 bases). Trimming removed 3 bases from V and 5 bases from J, with 14 bases in between. The CDR3 has 14 residues. From germline, CDR1 is SGDLS and CDR2 YYNGEE. CDR3 DNA sequence: TGTGCCAGCAGCGCGGGGAGTCAATACGAGACCCAGTACTTC. This sequence encodes CASSAGSQYETQYF.

V gene TRBV6-4 combines with J gene TRBJ2-1, with 9 bases fitting TRBD2. This CDR3 is 15 amino acids long. V lost 1 base, J lost 8 bases, and 6 bases stayed unmatched. Per the germline V gene, CDR1 is MRHNA and CDR2 is SNTAGT. The CDR3 here is CASSDLAGGPDEQFF. CDR3 sequence (DNA): TGTGCCAGCAGTGACTTGGCGGGAGGGCCTGATGAGCAGTTCTTC.

This chain uses TRBV18 with TRBJ2-7; weak D call: TRBD2 (6 bases). This CDR3 has 13 residues. Per germline, CDR1 KGHSH and CDR2 LQKENI. Between the trimmed V and J ends, which lost 2 bases and 5 bases, there was a span of 10 bases. The CDR3 DNA reads TGTGCCAGCTCACCAGCTAGGGAGGACGAGCAGTACTTC. Translation gives CASSPAREDEQYF.

The genes are TRBV7-9 and TRBJ1-4, with unresolved D. The CDR3 has 13 amino acids. Germline lookup yields CDR1 SEHNR and CDR2 FQNEAQ (reference sequence). V dropped 11 bases and J dropped 1 base, with 11 bases sitting between them. CDR3 in amino acids: CALPAETNEKLFF. The CDR3 nucleotides read TGTGCCCTCCCGGCGGAAACTAATGAAAAACTGTTTTTT.

The rearrangement uses TRBV2 and TRBJ1-2; D possibly corresponds to TRBD1 (6 bases). The V end lost 8 bases, the J end lost 3 bases, and 16 bases lay between the germline ends. The length of the CDR3 is 14 residues. Germline V gene sequence: CDR1 SNHLY, CDR2 FYNNEI. The CDR3 sequence: CASSQGLAYYGYTF. In DNA, the CDR3 is TGTGCCAGCTCACAGGGCCTAGCTTACTATGGCTACACCTTC.

The CDR3 coding sequence is TGTGCCAGCAGTTTCCCAGGGAGGGGCTACACCTTC. Translation: CASSFPGRGYTF. The genes are TRBV27 and TRBJ1-2, with a possible D match to TRBD1 (5 bases). The germline V and J ends were trimmed by 3 bases and 8 bases, with 10 bases remaining between them. The CDR3 is made up of 12 amino acids. CDR1 is MNHEY, CDR2 SMNVEV, per germline (reference sequence).